These T cell receptor beta chains were read from a single sample in a study of CD8+CD57+ T cells in acquired aplastic anemia. TCRdb itself ran the reads through MiXCR, one entry per CDR3 protein. The sample lists around 430,000 distinct CDR3 sequences; more than 25% were seen once. The sample consisted of sorted CD4+, CD8+, or CD8+CD57+ T cells (not recorded which) from PBMCs. All receptors come from a human donor with aplastic anemia. Each CDR3 is given with its conserved first and last residue. The D gene is left open where the match is weak. Not every row has a clone size; where given, it reads once, few, many or a size class.

d_gene,abundance,j_gene,v_gene,CDR3nt,CDR3aa
NA,many,TRBJ1-1,TRBV7-3,TGTGCCAGCAGCGAAAACCGGGGAATGGGGACTGAAGCTTTCTTT,CASSENRGMGTEAFF
TRBD1,NA,TRBJ1-2,TRBV10-3,TGTGCCATCAGGGGGGACAGCTATGGCTACACCTTC,CAIRGDSYGYTF
TRBD1,NA,TRBJ1-5,TRBV6-1,TGTGCCAGCAGACAGGAGGGGGCCTTCAGCAATCAGCCCCAGCATTTT,CASRQEGAFSNQPQHF
NA,many,TRBJ2-3,TRBV19,TGTGCCACCTCGGTGCCCCTCCTCACAGATACGCAGTATTTT,CATSVPLLTDTQYF
TRBD2,NA,TRBJ2-2,TRBV20-1,TGCAGTGCTGGAGCGGGGGGGAACACCGGGGAGCTGTTTTTT,CSAGAGGNTGELFF
NA,many,TRBJ2-5,TRBV25-1,TGTGCCAGCAGTGATCCCTTGAAGACCCAGTACTTC,CASSDPLKTQYF
TRBD1,once,TRBJ2-7,TRBV19,TGTGCCAGTAGTATAACCGGGACAGCTCCCTACGAGCAGTACTTC,CASSITGTAPYEQYF
TRBD1,NA,TRBJ1-1,TRBV7-2,TGTGCCACCGATCAGACAGGGGATGGCACTGAAGCTTTCTTT,CATDQTGDGTEAFF
NA,many,TRBJ2-5,TRBV9,TGTGCCAGCAGCGAGCCTGGACAGAGTTGGGCAGAAGAGACCCAGTACTTC,CASSEPGQSWAEETQYF
TRBD1,NA,TRBJ1-4,TRBV6-1,TGTGCCAGCAGTCAGAACCCGACAGGGGGGAATGAAAAACTGTTTTTT,CASSQNPTGGNEKLFF
NA,NA,TRBJ1-1,TRBV7-9,TGTGCCAGCACCCAGGGAGGGGGGGCGGACACTGAAGCTTTCTTT,CASTQGGGADTEAFF
NA,few,TRBJ2-7,TRBV2,TGTGCCAGCAGTTACTGGGCAGGCCCATCCTACGAGCAGTACTTC,CASSYWAGPSYEQYF
TRBD1,many,TRBJ2-1,TRBV9,TGTGCCAGCAGCGTAGGGGGACAGGGTCATGAGCAGTTCTTC,CASSVGGQGHEQFF
NA,many,TRBJ2-3,TRBV11-2,TGTGCCAGCAGTCAACTAGGGGCGGGCAGCGCCTGGGCGGATACGCAGTATTTT,CASSQLGAGSAWADTQYF
TRBD1,many,TRBJ1-5,TRBV20-1,TGCAGCGTGGGACAGAATCAGCCCCAGCATTTT,CSVGQNQPQHF
NA,NA,TRBJ1-1,TRBV6-1,TGTGTCGGGAAACAGATCAACACTGAAGCTTTCTTT,CVGKQINTEAFF
NA,NA,TRBJ1-1,TRBV20-1,TGCAGTGCTGGGGGTCGGGCAGAAGCTTTCTTT,CSAGGRAEAFF
NA,many,TRBJ2-3,TRBV6-1,TGTGCCACTTCGTCGTTGGATACGCAGTATTTT,CATSSLDTQYF
NA,many,TRBJ1-6,TRBV14,TGTGCCAGCAGCCGCACCTCGGGAGGCAATTCACCCCTCCACTTT,CASSRTSGGNSPLHF
NA,NA,TRBJ1-1,TRBV7-2,TGTGCCAGCAGCTTGCATAGGAGCACTGAAGCTTTCTTT,CASSLHRSTEAFF
NA,NA,TRBJ2-3,TRBV5-6,TGTGCCAGCAGCTTGGGTCGTAGCACAGATACGCAGTATTTT,CASSLGRSTDTQYF
TRBD1,many,TRBJ2-1,TRBV15,TGTGCCACCAGCAGTGGGACAGGCAATGAGCAGTTCTTC,CATSSGTGNEQFF
TRBD1,NA,TRBJ2-7,TRBV11-1,TGTGCCAGCAGCCCTGATGACGACAGGGGTTATAGCTCCTACGAGCAGTACTTC,CASSPDDDRGYSSYEQYF
NA,many,TRBJ1-3,TRBV13,TGTGCCAGCAGCAGACAGAACACCATATATTTT,CASSRQNTIYF
TRBD1,many,TRBJ1-5,TRBV19,TGTGCGACCGCAGGGGGCGACGATCAGCCCCAGCATTTT,CATAGGDDQPQHF
TRBD2,NA,TRBJ2-3,TRBV5-1,TGCGCCAGCAGCAGGACTAGCGGGGAGACAGATACGCAGTATTTT,CASSRTSGETDTQYF
TRBD1,few,TRBJ1-2,TRBV5-1,TGCGCCAGCAGCGCGGGACAGGGAGTGGGGGACTATGGCTACACCTTC,CASSAGQGVGDYGYTF
NA,NA,TRBJ1-1,TRBV15,TGTGCCACCAGCCCTATTAACACTGAAGCTTTCTTT,CATSPINTEAFF
NA,few,TRBJ1-1,TRBV6-4,TGTGCCAGCAGTCAGAAAAAGAACACTGAAGCTTTCTTT,CASSQKKNTEAFF
NA,few,TRBJ2-5,TRBV20-1,TGCAGTGCTAGAGAAGGGGTCGGGACCCAGTACTTC,CSAREGVGTQYF
NA,NA,TRBJ2-7,TRBV10-3,TGTGCCAGCAGTGAATGGCTTTTCCACGAGCAGTACTTC,CASSEWLFHEQYF
NA,many,TRBJ1-2,TRBV7-8,TGTGCCAGCAGCGGCCGGGCAGGGGACTATGGCTACACCTTC,CASSGRAGDYGYTF
NA,few,TRBJ1-6,TRBV11-2,TGTGCCAGCAGCCCTATGCTCTCCAGGGGCCCTTCACCCCTCCACTTT,CASSPMLSRGPSPLHF
NA,NA,TRBJ2-7,TRBV15,TGTGCCACCAGCAGAGATTACGGCTCTTTCTCCTACGAGCAGTACTTC,CATSRDYGSFSYEQYF
TRBD1,few,TRBJ2-7,TRBV4-1,TGCGCCAGCAGCCCATCCAGGGGGAGCAACGAGCAGTACTTC,CASSPSRGSNEQYF
NA,few,TRBJ2-7,TRBV6-5,TGTGCCAGCAGTTACTCCCCCCTGGGTCGAGACCGGCAGTACTTC,CASSYSPLGRDRQYF
TRBD1,NA,TRBJ2-7,TRBV9,TGTGCCAGCAGCGCGACAGGGAACGAGCAGTACTTC,CASSATGNEQYF
NA,NA,TRBJ2-7,TRBV24-1,TGTGCCGCCCCCTACGAGCAGCACTTC,CAAPYEQHF
NA,many,TRBJ2-5,TRBV24-1,TGTGCCACCAGTGCCCTCGACAGCCAAGAGACCCAGTACTTC,CATSALDSQETQYF
TRBD1,few,TRBJ1-1,TRBV19,TGTGCCAGTAGTATCGTCACACAGGGGGCGTTCAAAGCTTTCTTT,CASSIVTQGAFKAFF